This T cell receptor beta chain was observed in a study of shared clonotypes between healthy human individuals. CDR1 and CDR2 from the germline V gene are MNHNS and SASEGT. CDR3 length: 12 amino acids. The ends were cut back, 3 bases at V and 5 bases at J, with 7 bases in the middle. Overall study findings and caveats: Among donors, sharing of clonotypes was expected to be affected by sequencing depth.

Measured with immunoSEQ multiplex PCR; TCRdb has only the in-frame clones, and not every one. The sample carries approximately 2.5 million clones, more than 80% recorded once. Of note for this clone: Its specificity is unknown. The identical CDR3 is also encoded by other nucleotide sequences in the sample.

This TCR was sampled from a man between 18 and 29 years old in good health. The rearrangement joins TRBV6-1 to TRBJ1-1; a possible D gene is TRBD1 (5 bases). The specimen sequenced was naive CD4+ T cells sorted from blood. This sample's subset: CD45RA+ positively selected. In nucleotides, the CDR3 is TGTGCCAGCAGTGACAGGGTGACTGAAGCTTTCTTT. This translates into CASSDRVTEAFF.